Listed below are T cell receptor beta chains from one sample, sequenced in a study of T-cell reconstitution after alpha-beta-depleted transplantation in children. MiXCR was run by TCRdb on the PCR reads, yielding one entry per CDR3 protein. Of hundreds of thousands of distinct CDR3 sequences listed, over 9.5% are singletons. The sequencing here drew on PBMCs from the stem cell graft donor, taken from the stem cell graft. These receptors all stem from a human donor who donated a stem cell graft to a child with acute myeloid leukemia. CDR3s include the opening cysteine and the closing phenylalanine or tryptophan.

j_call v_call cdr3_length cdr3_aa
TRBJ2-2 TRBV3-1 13 CASSRRDTGELFF
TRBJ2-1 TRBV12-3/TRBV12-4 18 CASSPYPVATRGSSEQFF
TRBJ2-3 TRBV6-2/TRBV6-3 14 CASKRLAGTDTQYF
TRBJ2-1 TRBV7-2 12 CASSLSRAEQFF
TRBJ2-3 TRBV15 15 CATSRSSGVTDTQYF
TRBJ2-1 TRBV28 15 CASSLTSGNVKEQFF
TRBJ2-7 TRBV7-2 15 CASSFRDSYTVEQYF
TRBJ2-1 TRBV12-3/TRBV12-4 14 CASSHLTGALEQFF
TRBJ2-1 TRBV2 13 CASCGTPCNEQFF
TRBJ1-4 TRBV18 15 CASSPMAATNEKLFF
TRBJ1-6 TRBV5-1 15 CASKPGQDYNSPLHF
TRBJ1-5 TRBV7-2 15 CASSLQTGSNQPQHF
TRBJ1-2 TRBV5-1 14 CASSLGADPGGYTF
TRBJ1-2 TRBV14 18 CASSLKPSDRGFDYGYTF
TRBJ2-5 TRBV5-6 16 CASSSWGEVTQETQYF
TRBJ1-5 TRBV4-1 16 CASSLFGQPGNQPQHF
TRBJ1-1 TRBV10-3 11 CAIGGTGEAFF
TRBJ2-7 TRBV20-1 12 CSASGDSYEQYF
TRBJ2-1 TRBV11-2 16 CASTKTRTTTHNEQFF
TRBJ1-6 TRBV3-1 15 CASSPRDSRGSPLHF
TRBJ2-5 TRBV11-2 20 CASSLGGGFTLSGGAETQYF
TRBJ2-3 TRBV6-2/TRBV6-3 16 CASRHTAGSDTDTQYF
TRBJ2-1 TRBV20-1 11 CSARGGVEQFF
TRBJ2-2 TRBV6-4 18 CASSAGPTRFLSPGELFF
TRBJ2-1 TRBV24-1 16 CATSDLGDRLGNEQFF
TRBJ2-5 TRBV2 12 CAPKGRAGTQYF
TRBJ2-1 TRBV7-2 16 CASSEQGTRSYNEQFF